The next 8 T cell receptor beta chains were all read from a single sample in a study of vaccination and CD4 T cells after COVID-19. Which antigens these TCRs recognize remains unknown. Cultured CD4+ T-cell DNA underwent Oncomine TCR Beta short-read sequencing. TCRdb redid the calling of the PCR reads with MiXCR, one entry per CDR3 protein. The table shows some 13,000 distinct CDR3 sequences, with 25% to 30% occurring only once. The treatment: approximately 9-day PBMC culture with coronavirus spike peptide pools or control peptides (ViraFEST assay). Sequenced input: CD4+ T cells from blood, cultured in vitro. Receptor source: a human donor who had recovered from COVID-19.

The chain is built from TRBV19 and TRBJ1-6; D might be TRBD1 (5 bases). Germline V gene data show CDR1 as LNHDA and CDR2 as SQIVND (reference sequence). The CDR3 covers 14 residues. Trimming took 5 bases from V and 7 from J, leaving 12 bases between them. CDR3 sequence: CASSRAGNNSPLHF. The CDR3, as DNA: TGTGCCAGTAGTCGGGCAGGGAACAATTCACCCCTCCACTTT.

This clonotype is labeled as medium-sized. The chain joins TRBV20-1 to TRBJ1-6; TRBD1 might be the D (6 bases). V lost 5 bases and J 8 bases, leaving 16 bases between the germline ends. This CDR3 has 14 residues. CDR1 DFQATT and CDR2 SNEGSKA come from the germline V gene (reference sequence). CDR3 coding DNA: TGCAGTGCTGCGAGGGGGACGGCTGATTCACCCCTCCACTTT. Translation gives CSAARGTADSPLHF.

This clonotype was seen a single time. The rearrangement uses TRBV7-2 and TRBJ2-3, with TRBD1 identical over 8 bases. With 2 bases clipped from V and 5 bases from J, the junction kept 9 bases outside the gene matches. The CDR3 spans 16 residues. CDR1 is SGHTA and CDR2 is FQGNSA in the germline V gene. The CDR3 DNA follows: TGTGCCAGCAGCTTAAGGTCAGGGGGCATGATAGATACGCAGTATTTT. This translates into CASSLRSGGMIDTQYF. Full variable domain (remainder filled in from reference TRBV7-2 and TRBJ2-3): GAGVSQSPSNKVTEKGKDVELRCDPISGHTALYWYRQSLGQGLEFLIYFQGNSAPDKSGLPSDRFSAERTGGSVSTLTIQRTQQEDSAVYLCASSLRSGGMIDTQYFGPGTRLTVL.

This clonotype came up a few times. J is TRBJ1-2 and V is TRBV6-2 or TRBV6-3; no clear D gene. Germline V lookup: CDR1 MNHEY, CDR2 SVGEGT. Between the trimmed V and J ends, which lost 7 bases and 2 bases, there was a span of 8 bases. This CDR3 spans 12 amino acids. The chain's CDR3 is CASIGLNYGYTF. The DNA for the CDR3 is TGTGCCAGCATCGGCCTAAACTATGGCTACACCTTC.

The V and J genes are TRBV7-9 and TRBJ2-1, with TRBD2 matching over 10 bases. V trimming: 3 bases; J trimming: 0 bases; junction bases outside the gene matches: 8. Germline V gene sequence: CDR1 SEHNR, CDR2 FQNEAQ (reference sequence). There are 18 residues in the CDR3. Here the CDR3 reads CASSFGLAGASSYNEQFF. The CDR3 DNA sequence: TGTGCCAGCAGCTTCGGCCTAGCGGGGGCAAGCTCCTACAATGAGCAGTTCTTC.

This clonotype has just a few counts. The rearrangement uses TRBV6-1 and TRBJ2-5, with TRBD2 matching over 7 bases. The junction had 7 bases not matched to a gene; V was cut back by 9 bases and J by 0 bases. The CDR3 sequence is 14 residues long. Per germline, CDR1 MNHNS and CDR2 SASEGT. The CDR3 reads CASNPAGNQETQYF. The CDR3 DNA reads as TGTGCCAGTAACCCAGCGGGGAACCAAGAGACCCAGTACTTC.

V and J are TRBV6-2 or TRBV6-3 and TRBJ2-1, with a tentative D call TRBD2 (6 bases). V lost 7 bases and J lost 5, with 21 bases in between. The CDR3 runs to 16 residues. Germline CDR1 reads MNHEY; CDR2 reads SVGEGT. CDR3 nucleotide sequence: TGTGCCAGCAACGTGCGGGGAGGCCACTATAACAATGAGCAGTTCTTC. Encoded protein: CASNVRGGHYNNEQFF.

This rearrangement joins TRBV20-1 to TRBJ2-5, with unresolved D. V was trimmed by 0 bases and J by 5 bases, leaving 4 bases between them. This CDR3 is built from 11 residues. Germline V gene lookup returns CDR1 DFQATT and CDR2 SNEGSKA (reference sequence). CDR3 sequence (DNA): TGCAGTGCTAGAGAAGGGGAGACCCAGTACTTC. Amino acid sequence: CSAREGETQYF.